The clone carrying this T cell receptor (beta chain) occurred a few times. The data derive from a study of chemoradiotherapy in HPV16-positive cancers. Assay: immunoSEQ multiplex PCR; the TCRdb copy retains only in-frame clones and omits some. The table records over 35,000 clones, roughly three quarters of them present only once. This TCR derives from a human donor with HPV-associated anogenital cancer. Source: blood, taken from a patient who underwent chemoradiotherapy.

The CDR3 DNA reads as TGTGCCAGCAGTGAGGGGCCTGACTATGGCTACACCTTC. This sequence encodes CASSEGPDYGYTF. The chain is built from TRBV2 and TRBJ1-2, with a tentative D call TRBD1 (5 bases). Germline V gene data show CDR1 as SNHLY and CDR2 as FYNNEI. The CDR3 runs 13 residues. V lost 3 bases to trimming and J lost 3 bases, with 8 bases between them. The full variable domain, in which reference TRBV2 and TRBJ1-2 provide the parts outside the CDR3, is EPEVTQTPSHQVTQMGQEVILRCVPISNHLYFYWYRQILGQKVEFLVSFYNNEISEKSEIFDDQFSVERPDGSNFTLKIRSTKLEDSAMYFCASSEGPDYGYTFGSGTRLTVV.